These 27 T cell receptor beta chains originate from one sample sequenced in a study of T-cell memory formation after mild COVID-19. TCRdb processed the 5' RACE reads anew with MiXCR; each CDR3 protein has one entry. The sample carries about 200,000 distinct CDR3 sequences, around 17% recorded once. The sequenced sample was PBMCs or a T cell subset sorted from them (not recorded which). The receptors shown here come from an adult woman who had mild COVID-19 (a few samples of this study predate the infection). Cell type and time point are not known.

There are many counts of this clonotype. The V and J genes are TRBV12-3 or TRBV12-4 and TRBJ1-1; D is perhaps TRBD1 (5 bases). This CDR3 has 14 amino acids. Trimming left V 6 bases short and J 0 bases short, with 11 bases between. Here the CDR3 reads CASSSDRVNTEAFF. The CDR3 region has the DNA TGTGCCAGCAGCTCAGACAGAGTGAACACTGAAGCTTTCTTT.

This clonotype occurred a few times. CDR3 coding DNA: TGTGCCAGCAGACAGGGCCGGGGAGATGAGCAGTTCTTC. It codes for CASRQGRGDEQFF. V and J are TRBV2 and TRBJ2-1; D possibly corresponds to TRBD1 (6 bases). In germline, CDR1 is SNHLY, CDR2 FYNNEI. Trimming pared 6 bases from V and 8 bases from J, leaving 14 bases between. The CDR3 is made up of 13 amino acids.

J is TRBJ1-5 and V is TRBV6-2 or TRBV6-3; D is uncertain. Germline CDR1 is MNHEY and CDR2 is SVGEGT. The CDR3 length is 14 residues. Trimming removed 2 bases at V and 7 bases at J, with 12 bases between. CDR3 loop: CASSYASAKQPQHF. In DNA form, the CDR3 reads TGTGCCAGCAGTTACGCTTCCGCTAAGCAGCCCCAGCATTTT.

This clonotype was seen ten or more times. The chain joins TRBV9 to TRBJ2-1; 9 bases align to TRBD2. Germline CDR1 is SGDLS and CDR2 is YYNGEE. V trimming: 4 bases; J trimming: 5 bases; junction bases outside the gene matches: 10. CDR3 length equals 16 residues. The CDR3 loop is CASSPRVAGANNEQFF. CDR3 DNA: TGTGCCAGCAGCCCCAGAGTAGCGGGGGCTAACAATGAGCAGTTCTTC.

This clonotype was picked up a small number of times. The chain couples TRBV3-1 to TRBJ1-1; no clear D gene. This CDR3 has 15 residues. From germline, CDR1 is LGHDT and CDR2 YNNKEL (reference sequence). Trimming pared 0 bases from V and 2 bases from J, leaving 10 bases between. CDR3 protein: CASSQDGRINTEAFF. The CDR3 region has the DNA TGTGCCAGCAGCCAAGACGGACGGATAAACACTGAAGCTTTCTTT.

This clonotype was seen only a few times. The genes are TRBV2 and TRBJ1-2, with 7 bases that match TRBD1. Unmatched junction bases numbered 6, after V lost 5 bases and J lost 6 bases. This CDR3 comprises 13 residues. Germline V gene lookup returns CDR1 SNHLY and CDR2 FYNNEI. CDR3 residues: CASSQGGGDGYTF. The CDR3 region has the DNA TGTGCCAGCAGTCAAGGGGGCGGAGATGGCTACACCTTC.

There are a few counts of this clonotype. The chain is built from TRBV11-2 and TRBJ2-5; D unresolved. Germline loops: CDR1 SGHAT, CDR2 FQNNGV. The CDR3 totals 13 residues. The ends were cut back, 4 bases at V and 7 bases at J, with 13 bases in the middle. CDR3 sequence (DNA): TGTGCCAGCAGCTCCGGGTCGGCCGGGACCCAGTACTTC. Amino acids: CASSSGSAGTQYF.

The V and J genes are TRBV7-8 and TRBJ2-1; 7 bases map to TRBD2. Trimming cost V 6 bases and J 12 bases; bases outside gene matches: 11. Germline loops: CDR1 SGHVS, CDR2 FQNEAQ. The CDR3 runs to 13 residues. CDR3 sequence: CASSSGTTTVQFF. The CDR3 bases are TGTGCCAGCAGTTCCGGGACTACAACGGTGCAGTTCTTC.

This clonotype was recorded at least ten times. V is TRBV5-1 and J is TRBJ2-1; 11 bases are a match to TRBD1. Germline V CDR1 and CDR2: SGHRS, YFSETQ. The CDR3 sequence is 15 residues long. Unmatched junction bases numbered 3, after V lost 3 bases and J lost 4 bases. DNA of the CDR3: TGCGCCAGCAGCTCCGGGACAGGGGGTTACAATGAGCAGTTCTTC. Translated, it gives CASSSGTGGYNEQFF.

In its sample, this clonotype was seen a few times. The chain uses TRBV6-1 and TRBJ2-5; D not resolved. V was trimmed by 7 bases and J by 7 bases, leaving 13 bases between them. CDR3 length equals 12 residues. CDR1 is MNHNS and CDR2 is SASEGT in the germline V gene. In nucleotides, the CDR3 is TGTGCCAGCACCCCCCCAGGAGCGACCCAGTACTTC. This codes for CASTPPGATQYF.

In its sample, this clonotype was seen a few times. This chain joins TRBV3-1 and TRBJ1-5, with D perhaps matching TRBD1 (6 bases). CDR1 is LGHDT, CDR2 YNNKEL, per germline (reference sequence). The ends were cut back, 0 bases at V and 3 bases at J, with 9 bases in the middle. The CDR3 spans 15 residues. This chain's CDR3 is CASSQDRGFNQPQHF. CDR3 DNA: TGTGCCAGCAGCCAAGACAGGGGTTTCAATCAGCCCCAGCATTTT.

The chain has TRBV20-1 and TRBJ2-1, with D possibly TRBD1 on 6 matching bases. Germline CDR1 is DFQATT and CDR2 is SNEGSKA (reference sequence). CDR3 length: 16 residues. V was trimmed by 2 bases and J by 0 bases, leaving 14 bases between them. CDR3 amino acids: CSARRTGTSSYNEQFF. The CDR3 DNA reads TGCAGTGCTAGAAGGACCGGGACAAGCTCCTACAATGAGCAGTTCTTC.

V is TRBV19 and J is TRBJ2-3; tentative D call: TRBD2 (6 bases). V lost 10 bases, J lost 2 bases, and 16 bases lay in between. This CDR3 is 14 amino acids long. Per the germline V gene, CDR1 is LNHDA and CDR2 is SQIVND (reference sequence). Here the CDR3 reads CATLSSSVTDTQYF. The DNA of the CDR3 is TGTGCCACCCTCAGTTCTAGCGTCACAGATACGCAGTATTTT.

The chain employs TRBV4-3 and TRBJ1-2; the D is unclear. The CDR3 spans 15 residues. CDR1 and CDR2 (germline): LGHNA, YSLEER. With 1 base removed from V and 1 base from J, the gap between germline ends came to 10 bases. CDR3 loop: CASSQGSVVNYGYTF. CDR3 bases: TGCGCCAGCAGCCAAGGGTCTGTCGTTAACTATGGCTACACCTTC.

V usage is TRBV5-1 and J usage is TRBJ1-1; D not certain. Germline values: CDR1 SGHRS, CDR2 YFSETQ. V lost 4 bases and J 7 bases, leaving 17 bases between the germline ends. This CDR3 spans 14 amino acids. The CDR3 loop is CASSGESGSYEAFF. Here the CDR3 DNA reads TGCGCCAGCAGCGGGGAATCAGGCAGCTATGAAGCTTTCTTT. The variable domain in full, completed from reference TRBV5-1 and TRBJ1-1, reads KAGVTQTPRYLIKTRGQQVTLSCSPISGHRSVSWYQQTPGQGLQFLFEYFSETQRNKGNFPGRFSGRQFSNSRSEMNVSTLELGDSALYLCASSGESGSYEAFFGQGTRLTVV.

This clonotype was detected a few times. The rearrangement links TRBV5-1 to TRBJ1-1; D uncertain. The CDR3 sequence is 13 residues long. Germline V CDR1 and CDR2: SGHRS, YFSETQ. The V end was cut by 3 bases, the J end by 0 bases, with 6 bases between. Written as DNA, the CDR3 is TGCGCCAGCAGCTCAAGACTGAACACTGAAGCTTTCTTT. Its translation is CASSSRLNTEAFF.

As concerns this clonotype: A much larger clone lies one base from this, so it may be a read error. The V call is TRBV5-1, the J call TRBJ1-2; 7 bases map to TRBD1. Germline V lookup: CDR1 SGHRS, CDR2 YFSETQ. Trimming cost V 0 bases and J 6 bases; bases outside gene matches: 2. The CDR3 contains 13 residues. The CDR3 region is CASSLGQGHGYTF. The CDR3 DNA reads TGCGCCAGCAGCTTGGGACAGGGACATGGCTACACCTTC. The full variable domain, completed using reference TRBV5-1 and TRBJ1-2, is KAGVTQTPRYLIKTRGQQVTLSCSPISGHRSVSWYQQTPGQGLQFLFEYFSETQRNKGNFPGRFSGRQFSNSRSEMNVSTLELGDSALYLCASSLGQGHGYTFGSGTRLTVV.

This clonotype was observed a few times. The genes are TRBV5-1 and TRBJ2-2; 7 bases match TRBD1. Germline V gene sequence: CDR1 SGHRS, CDR2 YFSETQ. V gave up 2 bases and J gave up 3 bases; unmatched junction bases: 4. The CDR3 consists of 15 residues. CDR3 amino acids: CASSFGTAYTGELFF. In DNA form, the CDR3 reads TGCGCCAGCAGCTTCGGGACAGCATACACCGGGGAGCTGTTTTTT.

This clonotype occurred a few times. CDR3 residues: CATSDVRDGKPYNEQFF. The CDR3 DNA reads as TGTGCCACCAGTGATGTCCGGGACGGCAAACCCTACAATGAGCAGTTCTTC. The genes are TRBV24-1 and TRBJ2-1, with D perhaps TRBD1 or TRBD2 (5 bases each). The CDR3 has 17 amino acids. The V and J ends lost 3 bases and 2 bases respectively, with 16 bases between them. Germline assignment: CDR1 KGHDR and CDR2 SFDVKD.

The chain recombines TRBV5-5 with TRBJ1-6, with unresolved D. Germline-derived CDR1 and CDR2 are SGHKS and YYEKEE (reference sequence). The germline V and J ends were trimmed by 2 bases and 10 bases, with 10 bases remaining between them. This CDR3 has 13 amino acids. The CDR3 loop is CASSLIRESPLHF. The CDR3 bases are TGTGCCAGCAGCTTAATTCGGGAATCACCCCTCCACTTT.

V and J are TRBV7-9 and TRBJ1-1; TRBD1 matches 7 bases. Per germline, CDR1 SEHNR and CDR2 FQNEAQ (reference sequence). This CDR3 region has 15 residues. V lost 4 bases, J lost 0 bases, and 5 bases stayed unmatched. CDR3 protein: CASSSPGGMNTEAFF. CDR3 bases: TGTGCCAGCAGCTCACCAGGGGGAATGAACACTGAAGCTTTCTTT.

The chain combines TRBV4-2 with TRBJ2-2; D not certain. Germline V gene data show CDR1 as LGHNA and CDR2 as YNFKEQ. Trimming shortened V by 4 bases and J by 0 bases, and 15 bases separated the two germline ends. This CDR3 comprises 17 residues. The DNA for the CDR3 is TGTGCCAGCAGCCCCTATGGGCACAGAACGAACACCGGGGAGCTGTTTTTT. This sequence encodes CASSPYGHRTNTGELFF.

This chain links TRBV5-1 with TRBJ1-2, with D hard to call. Germline V CDR1 and CDR2: SGHRS, YFSETQ. Trimming took 4 bases from V and 7 from J, leaving 20 bases between them. The CDR3 runs 15 residues. The CDR3 sequence is CASSPRVQIESGYTF. In DNA, the CDR3 is TGCGCCAGCAGCCCCCGGGTCCAGATAGAGAGTGGCTACACCTTC. Based on the CDR3 plus reference TRBV5-1 and TRBJ1-2, the full variable domain is KAGVTQTPRYLIKTRGQQVTLSCSPISGHRSVSWYQQTPGQGLQFLFEYFSETQRNKGNFPGRFSGRQFSNSRSEMNVSTLELGDSALYLCASSPRVQIESGYTFGSGTRLTVV.

J is TRBJ1-2 and V is TRBV9; no firm D call. V was clipped by 0 bases and J by 2 bases, with 5 bases between them. CDR1 is SGDLS and CDR2 is YYNGEE in the germline V gene. CDR3 length equals 13 residues. The CDR3 nucleotides read TGTGCCAGCAGCGTAGTCGGCAACTATGGCTACACCTTC. Translated: CASSVVGNYGYTF.

This clonotype showed up many times. The genes are TRBV10-3 and TRBJ2-7, with 10 bases that match TRBD1. Germline-derived CDR1 and CDR2 are ENHRY and SYGVKD. The CDR3 is 15 amino acids. With 4 bases clipped from V and 3 bases from J, the junction kept 6 bases outside the gene matches. The CDR3 region has the DNA TGTGCCATCAGTGGAGGGACAGGGGCTAACTACGAGCAGTACTTC. Encoded protein: CAISGGTGANYEQYF.

The table lists this clonotype with a few counts. CDR3 residues: CASSLTGHAGGAYNEQFF. CDR3 DNA sequence: TGTGCCAGCAGCCTAACCGGACACGCGGGCGGCGCTTACAATGAGCAGTTCTTC. V gene TRBV3-1 combines with J gene TRBJ2-1, with D perhaps assigned TRBD1 or TRBD2 (5 bases each). V was pared by 4 bases and J by 4 bases, with 23 bases between. CDR1 is LGHDT and CDR2 is YNNKEL in the germline V gene (reference sequence). The CDR3 totals 18 residues.

The chain couples TRBV2 to TRBJ2-2; D unclear. The CDR3 consists of 14 residues. Germline V CDR1 and CDR2: SNHLY, FYNNEI. Trimming left V 6 bases short and J 6 bases short, with 14 bases between. The CDR3 here is CASRDTWVPGELFF. CDR3 nucleotide sequence: TGTGCCAGCAGGGATACTTGGGTCCCCGGGGAGCTGTTTTTT.